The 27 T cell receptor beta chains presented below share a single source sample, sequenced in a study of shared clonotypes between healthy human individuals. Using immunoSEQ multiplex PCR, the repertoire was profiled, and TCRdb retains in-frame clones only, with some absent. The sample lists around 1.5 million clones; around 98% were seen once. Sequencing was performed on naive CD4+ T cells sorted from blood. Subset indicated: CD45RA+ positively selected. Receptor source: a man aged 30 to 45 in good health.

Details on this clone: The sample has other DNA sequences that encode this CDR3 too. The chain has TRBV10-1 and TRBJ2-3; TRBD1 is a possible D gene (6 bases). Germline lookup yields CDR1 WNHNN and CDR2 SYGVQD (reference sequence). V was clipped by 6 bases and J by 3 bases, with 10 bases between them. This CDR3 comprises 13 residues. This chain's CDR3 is CASSPRGTDTQYF. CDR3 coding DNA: TGCGCCAGCAGCCCCAGGGGAACAGATACGCAGTATTTT.

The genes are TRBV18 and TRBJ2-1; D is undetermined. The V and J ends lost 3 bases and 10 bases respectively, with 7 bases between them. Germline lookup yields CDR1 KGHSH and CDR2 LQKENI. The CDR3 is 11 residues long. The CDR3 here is CASSPIREQFF. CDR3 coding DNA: TGTGCCAGCTCACCTATAAGGGAGCAGTTCTTC.

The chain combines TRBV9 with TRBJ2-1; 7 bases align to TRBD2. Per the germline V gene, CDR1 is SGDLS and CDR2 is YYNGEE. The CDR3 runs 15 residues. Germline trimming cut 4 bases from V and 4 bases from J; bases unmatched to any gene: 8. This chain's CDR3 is CASSPSGDYYNEQFF. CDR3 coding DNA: TGTGCCAGCAGCCCATCCGGGGACTATTACAATGAGCAGTTCTTC. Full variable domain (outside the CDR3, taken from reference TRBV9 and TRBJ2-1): DSGVTQTPKHLITATGQRVTLRCSPRSGDLSVYWYQQSLDQGLQFLIQYYNGEERAKGNILERFSAQQFPDLHSELNLSSLELGDSALYFCASSPSGDYYNEQFFGPGTRLTVL.

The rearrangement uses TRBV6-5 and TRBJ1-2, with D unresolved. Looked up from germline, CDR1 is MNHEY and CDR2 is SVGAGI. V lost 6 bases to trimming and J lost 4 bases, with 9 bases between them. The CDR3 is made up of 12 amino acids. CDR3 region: CASRREPYGYTF. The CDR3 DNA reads TGTGCCAGCAGGCGGGAGCCCTATGGCTACACCTTC.

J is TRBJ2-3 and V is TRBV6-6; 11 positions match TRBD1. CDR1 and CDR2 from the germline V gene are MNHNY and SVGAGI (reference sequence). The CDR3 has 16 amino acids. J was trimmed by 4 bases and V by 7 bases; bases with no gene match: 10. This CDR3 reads CASTGRGQGESDTQYF. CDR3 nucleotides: TGTGCCAGCACCGGGAGGGGACAGGGGGAATCAGATACGCAGTATTTT.

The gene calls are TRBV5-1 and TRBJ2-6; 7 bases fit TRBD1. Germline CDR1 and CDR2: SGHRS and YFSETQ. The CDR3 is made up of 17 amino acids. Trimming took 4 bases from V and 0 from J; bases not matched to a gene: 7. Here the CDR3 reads CASSPPGQSSGANVLTF. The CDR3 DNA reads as TGCGCCAGCAGCCCTCCGGGACAGAGCTCTGGGGCCAACGTCCTGACTTTC.

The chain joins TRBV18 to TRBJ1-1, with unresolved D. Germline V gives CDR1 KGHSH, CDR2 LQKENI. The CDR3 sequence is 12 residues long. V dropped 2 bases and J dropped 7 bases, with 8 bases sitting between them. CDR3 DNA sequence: TGTGCCAGCTCACCAGGACGGGATGAAGCTTTCTTT. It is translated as CASSPGRDEAFF.

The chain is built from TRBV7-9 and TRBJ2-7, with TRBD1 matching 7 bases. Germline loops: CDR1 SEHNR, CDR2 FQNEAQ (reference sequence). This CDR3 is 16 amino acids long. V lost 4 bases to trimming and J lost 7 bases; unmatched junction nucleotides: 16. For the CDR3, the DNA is TGTGCCAGCAGCTCCCTTGGTGGGGGACAGTCTAGGGAGCAGTACTTC. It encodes CASSSLGGGQSREQYF.

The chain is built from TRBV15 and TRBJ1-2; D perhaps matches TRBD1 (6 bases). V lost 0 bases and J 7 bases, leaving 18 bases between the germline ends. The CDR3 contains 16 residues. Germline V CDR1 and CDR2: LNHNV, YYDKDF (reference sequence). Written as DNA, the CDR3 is TGTGCCACCAGCAGAGATCGGGGCAGGGGATCGGTTGGCTACACCTTC. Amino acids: CATSRDRGRGSVGYTF.

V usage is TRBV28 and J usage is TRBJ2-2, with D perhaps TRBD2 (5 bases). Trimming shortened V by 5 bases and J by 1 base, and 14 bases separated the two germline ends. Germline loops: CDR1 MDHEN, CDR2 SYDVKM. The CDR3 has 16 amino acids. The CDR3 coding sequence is TGTGCCAGCAGTCCTCCTAGAAGCGGGAACACCGGGGAGCTGTTTTTT. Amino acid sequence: CASSPPRSGNTGELFF. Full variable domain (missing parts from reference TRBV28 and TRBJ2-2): DVKVTQSSRYLVKRTGEKVFLECVQDMDHENMFWYRQDPGLGLRLIYFSYDVKMKEKGDIPEGYSVSREKKERFSLILESASTNQTSMYLCASSPPRSGNTGELFFGEGSRLTVL.

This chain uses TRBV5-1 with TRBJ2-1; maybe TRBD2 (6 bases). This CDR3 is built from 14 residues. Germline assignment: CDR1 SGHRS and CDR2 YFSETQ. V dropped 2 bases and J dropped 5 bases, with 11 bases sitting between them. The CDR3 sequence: CASSFTGDNNEQFF. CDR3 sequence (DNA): TGCGCCAGCAGCTTTACGGGAGACAACAATGAGCAGTTCTTC.

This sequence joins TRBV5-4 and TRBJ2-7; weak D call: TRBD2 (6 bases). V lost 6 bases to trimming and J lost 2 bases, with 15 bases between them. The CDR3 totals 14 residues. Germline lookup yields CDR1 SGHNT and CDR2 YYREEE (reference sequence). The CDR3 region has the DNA TGTGCCAGCAACCCTATCGGGAGAGCCTACGAGCAGTACTTC. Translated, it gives CASNPIGRAYEQYF.

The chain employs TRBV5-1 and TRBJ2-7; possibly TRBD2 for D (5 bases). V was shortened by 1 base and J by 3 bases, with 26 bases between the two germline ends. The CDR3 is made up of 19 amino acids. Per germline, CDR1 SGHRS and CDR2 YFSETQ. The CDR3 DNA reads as TGCGCCAGCAGCTTGTTCGTTTCTACGGCGGGTGCCCCGATCTACGAGCAGTACTTC. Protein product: CASSLFVSTAGAPIYEQYF.

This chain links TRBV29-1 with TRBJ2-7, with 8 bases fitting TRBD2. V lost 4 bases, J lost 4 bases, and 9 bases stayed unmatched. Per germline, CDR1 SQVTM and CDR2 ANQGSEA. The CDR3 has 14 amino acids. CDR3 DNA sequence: TGCAGCGTTGGGGGGAGCGGGAGACTTTACGAGCAGTACTTC. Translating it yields CSVGGSGRLYEQYF.

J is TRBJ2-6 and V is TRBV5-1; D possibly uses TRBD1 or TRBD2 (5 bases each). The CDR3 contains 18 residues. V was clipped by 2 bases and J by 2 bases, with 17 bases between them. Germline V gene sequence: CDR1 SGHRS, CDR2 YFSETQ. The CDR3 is CASSFFAGRTTGANVLTF. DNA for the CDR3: TGCGCCAGCAGCTTTTTTGCAGGGAGAACAACTGGGGCCAACGTCCTGACTTTC.

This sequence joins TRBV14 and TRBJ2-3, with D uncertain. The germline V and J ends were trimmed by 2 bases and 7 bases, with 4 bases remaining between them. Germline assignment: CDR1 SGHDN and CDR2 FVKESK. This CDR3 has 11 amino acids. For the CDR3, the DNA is TGTGCCAGCAGCCAACTCAATACGCAGTATTTT. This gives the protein CASSQLNTQYF.

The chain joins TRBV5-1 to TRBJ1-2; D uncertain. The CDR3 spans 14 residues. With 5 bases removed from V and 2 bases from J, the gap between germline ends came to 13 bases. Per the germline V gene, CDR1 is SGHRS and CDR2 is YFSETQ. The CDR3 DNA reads TGCGCCAGCAGGTCGGGCAGTCTGAACTATGGCTACACCTTC. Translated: CASRSGSLNYGYTF. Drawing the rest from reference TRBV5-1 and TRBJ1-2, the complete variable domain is KAGVTQTPRYLIKTRGQQVTLSCSPISGHRSVSWYQQTPGQGLQFLFEYFSETQRNKGNFPGRFSGRQFSNSRSEMNVSTLELGDSALYLCASRSGSLNYGYTFGSGTRLTVV.

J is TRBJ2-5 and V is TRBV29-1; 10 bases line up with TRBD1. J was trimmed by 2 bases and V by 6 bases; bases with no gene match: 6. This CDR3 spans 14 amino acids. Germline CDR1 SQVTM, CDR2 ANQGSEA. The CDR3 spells CSVQDRGDQETQYF. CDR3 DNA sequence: TGCAGCGTCCAGGACAGGGGGGATCAAGAGACCCAGTACTTC.

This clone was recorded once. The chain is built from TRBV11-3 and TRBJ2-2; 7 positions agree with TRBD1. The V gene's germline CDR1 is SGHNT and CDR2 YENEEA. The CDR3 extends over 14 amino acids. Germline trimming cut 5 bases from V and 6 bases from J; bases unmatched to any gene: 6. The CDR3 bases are TGTGCCAGCAGCCTCAGACAGGGCCCCGGGGAGCTGTTTTTT. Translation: CASSLRQGPGELFF.

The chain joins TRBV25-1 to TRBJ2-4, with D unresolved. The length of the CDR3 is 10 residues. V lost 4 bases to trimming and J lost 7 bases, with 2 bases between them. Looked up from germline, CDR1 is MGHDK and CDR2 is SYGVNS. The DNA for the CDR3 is TGTGCCAGCAGTGGTAACATTCAGTACTTC. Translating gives CASSGNIQYF.

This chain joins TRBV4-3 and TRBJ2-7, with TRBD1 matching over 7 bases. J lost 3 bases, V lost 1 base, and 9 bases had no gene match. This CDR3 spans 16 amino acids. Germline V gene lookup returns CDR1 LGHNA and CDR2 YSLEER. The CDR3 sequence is CASSQGVGDSYYEQYF. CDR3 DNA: TGCGCCAGCAGCCAAGGAGTGGGGGACAGTTACTACGAGCAGTACTTC.

CDR3 residues: CSVLSRVITDTQYF. The CDR3 DNA reads as TGCAGCGTGTTGAGCAGGGTGATCACAGATACGCAGTATTTT. The chain uses TRBV29-1 and TRBJ2-3; maybe TRBD1 (5 bases). CDR1 is SQVTM, CDR2 ANQGSEA, per germline. V was pared by 6 bases and J by 2 bases, with 15 bases between. This CDR3 spans 14 amino acids.

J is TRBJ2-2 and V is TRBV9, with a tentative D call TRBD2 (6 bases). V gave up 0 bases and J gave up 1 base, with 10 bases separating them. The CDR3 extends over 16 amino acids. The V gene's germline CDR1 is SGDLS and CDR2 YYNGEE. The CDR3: CASSVAGGVNTGELFF. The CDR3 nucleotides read TGTGCCAGCAGCGTAGCAGGCGGGGTGAACACCGGGGAGCTGTTTTTT.

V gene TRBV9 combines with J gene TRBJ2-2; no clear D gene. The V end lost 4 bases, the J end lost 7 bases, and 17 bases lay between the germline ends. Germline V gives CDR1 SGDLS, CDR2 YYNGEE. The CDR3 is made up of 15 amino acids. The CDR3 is CASSPRLESGGELFF. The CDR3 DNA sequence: TGTGCCAGCAGCCCCCGATTGGAATCGGGCGGGGAGCTGTTTTTT.

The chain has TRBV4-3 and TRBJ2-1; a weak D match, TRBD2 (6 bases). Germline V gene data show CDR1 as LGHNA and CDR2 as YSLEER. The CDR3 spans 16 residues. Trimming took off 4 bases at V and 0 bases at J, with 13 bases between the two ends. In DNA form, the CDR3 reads TGCGCCAGCAGCCCCCGCGGGATTGGCTCCTACAATGAGCAGTTCTTC. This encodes CASSPRGIGSYNEQFF.

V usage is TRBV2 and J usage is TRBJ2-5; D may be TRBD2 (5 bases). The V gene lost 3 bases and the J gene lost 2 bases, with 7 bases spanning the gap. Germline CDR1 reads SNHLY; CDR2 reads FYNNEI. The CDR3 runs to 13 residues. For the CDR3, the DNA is TGTGCCAGCAGTGATAGGACTCAAGAGACCCAGTACTTC. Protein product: CASSDRTQETQYF.

The CDR3 protein is CASTLDRAYNEQFF. The CDR3 DNA is TGTGCCAGCACCCTAGACAGGGCCTACAATGAGCAGTTCTTC. This sequence joins TRBV7-9 and TRBJ2-1, with 7 bases matching TRBD1. CDR1 is SEHNR, CDR2 FQNEAQ, per germline (reference sequence). With V trimmed by 7 bases and J by 2 bases, 5 bases remained unmatched. This CDR3 contains 14 residues.